This T cell receptor beta chain was sequenced in a study of T cell responses to AZD1222 COVID-19 vaccine. Overall study results and limits: After the peak T cell response, and only then, were repertoires sampled.

The CDR3 consists of 13 residues. Trimming shortened V by 6 bases and J by 6 bases, and 12 bases separated the two germline ends. Germline V gene data show CDR1 as WSHSY and CDR2 as SAAADI. This clone was seen only once. What it binds is not known. TCRdb keeps only in-frame clones here, not all; method: immunoSEQ multiplex PCR. The data contain about 120,000 clones, more than 85% of them seen just once; the ten biggest clones take up approximately 3%. The sequencing used peripheral blood, collected on day 0 of AZD1222 vaccination. The chain combines TRBV10-2 with TRBJ1-5, with D possibly matching TRBD1 (6 bases). The receptor's source is an adult in good health. This CDR3 is CASSQGYTQPQHF. The CDR3 DNA is TGCGCCAGCAGCCAGGGGTATACTCAGCCCCAGCATTTT.